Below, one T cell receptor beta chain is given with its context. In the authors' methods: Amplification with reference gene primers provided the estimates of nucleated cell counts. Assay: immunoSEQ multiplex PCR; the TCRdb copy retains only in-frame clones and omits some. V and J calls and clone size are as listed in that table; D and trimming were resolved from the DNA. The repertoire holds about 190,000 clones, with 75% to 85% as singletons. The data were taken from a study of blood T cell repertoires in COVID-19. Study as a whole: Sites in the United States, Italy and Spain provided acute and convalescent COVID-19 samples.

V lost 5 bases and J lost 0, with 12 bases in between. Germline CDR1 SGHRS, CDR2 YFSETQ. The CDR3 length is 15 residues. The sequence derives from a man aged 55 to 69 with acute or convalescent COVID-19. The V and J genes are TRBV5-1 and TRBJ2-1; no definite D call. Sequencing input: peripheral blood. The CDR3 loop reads CASRSSSSSYNEQFF. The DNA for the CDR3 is TGCGCCAGCAGGTCTTCGTCTAGCTCCTACAATGAGCAGTTCTTC.